A selection of T cell receptor beta chains follows, all from one sample in a study of early T cells in non-severe SARS-CoV-2 infection. MiXCR was run by TCRdb on the 5' RACE reads, yielding one entry per CDR3 protein. The sample lists roughly 50,000 distinct CDR3 sequences, approximately 9.4% seen once, with roughly 8.3% in the top ten. Sequencing was done on a sample of whole blood. These receptors originate from an adult who was a healthcare worker with PCR-confirmed SARS-CoV-2 infection or an uninfected control (not recorded which). Each CDR3 is given with its conserved first and last residue. Fields, in order: V gene, D gene, J gene, clone size, CDR3 length, CDR3 DNA, CDR3 protein. D genes are given only for firm matches. Size is omitted from some rows. Given values are once, few, many or a class for expanded clones.

v_call: TRBV29-1; d_call: NA; j_call: TRBJ1-2; clone_size: few; cdr3_length: 14; cdr3_nt: TGCAGCGTTGAAGATCAAGGGAGTGGCTATGGCTACACCTTC; cdr3_aa: CSVEDQGSGYGYTF
v_call: TRBV27; d_call: NA; j_call: TRBJ2-7; clone_size: many; cdr3_length: 15; cdr3_nt: TGTGCCAGCAGTTTGCAGGGGCTCCGGGCCTACGAGCAGTACTTC; cdr3_aa: CASSLQGLRAYEQYF
v_call: TRBV29-1; d_call: NA; j_call: TRBJ1-1; clone_size: few; cdr3_length: 12; cdr3_nt: TGCAGCGCCCCGGGGTTTGGTACTGAAGCTTTCTTT; cdr3_aa: CSAPGFGTEAFF
v_call: TRBV9; d_call: TRBD2; j_call: TRBJ2-1; clone_size: NA; cdr3_length: 15; cdr3_nt: TGTGCCAGCAGCGTCCGACTAGCGGGACCCAATGAGCAGTTCTTC; cdr3_aa: CASSVRLAGPNEQFF
v_call: TRBV29-1; d_call: TRBD1; j_call: TRBJ2-4; clone_size: few; cdr3_length: 14; cdr3_nt: TGCAGCGTAAGACCCGGGACAGAGAAAAACATTCAGTACTTC; cdr3_aa: CSVRPGTEKNIQYF
v_call: TRBV12-3/TRBV12-4; d_call: TRBD1; j_call: TRBJ2-7; clone_size: many; cdr3_length: 16; cdr3_nt: TGTGCCAGCACCAGAGGACAGGGGAGGGGATCCTACGAGCAGTACTTC; cdr3_aa: CASTRGQGRGSYEQYF
v_call: TRBV20-1; d_call: TRBD2; j_call: TRBJ2-7; clone_size: many; cdr3_length: 14; cdr3_nt: TGCAGTGCTAGAGGGGCTAGCGGCAACTACGAGCAGTACTTC; cdr3_aa: CSARGASGNYEQYF
v_call: TRBV20-1; d_call: NA; j_call: TRBJ1-5; clone_size: NA; cdr3_length: 16; cdr3_nt: TGCAGTGCTAGTAGAGGTCGCGGGCATAGCAATCAGCCCCAGCATTTT; cdr3_aa: CSASRGRGHSNQPQHF
v_call: TRBV5-5; d_call: TRBD2; j_call: TRBJ2-2; clone_size: many; cdr3_length: 18; cdr3_nt: TGTGCCAGCAGCTTGTGGCTAGCGGGAGAGGGGTACACCGGGGAGCTGTTTTTT; cdr3_aa: CASSLWLAGEGYTGELFF
v_call: TRBV19; d_call: NA; j_call: TRBJ2-1; clone_size: many; cdr3_length: 11; cdr3_nt: TGTGCCAGTACGGACGGCCGAGAGCAGTTCTTC; cdr3_aa: CASTDGREQFF
v_call: TRBV7-2; d_call: NA; j_call: TRBJ1-1; clone_size: many; cdr3_length: 13; cdr3_nt: TGTGCCAGCAGCCAGAGAGGGGTGACTGAAGCTTTCTTT; cdr3_aa: CASSQRGVTEAFF
v_call: TRBV29-1; d_call: NA; j_call: TRBJ2-7; clone_size: NA; cdr3_length: 13; cdr3_nt: TGCAGCGTACTGCGGGACACCCCCTACGAGCAGTACTTC; cdr3_aa: CSVLRDTPYEQYF
v_call: TRBV3-1; d_call: NA; j_call: TRBJ2-5; clone_size: NA; cdr3_length: 15; cdr3_nt: TGTGCCAGCAGCCTACACTCTAGCGCTGAAGAGACCCGGTACTTC; cdr3_aa: CASSLHSSAEETRYF
v_call: TRBV5-1; d_call: NA; j_call: TRBJ2-3; clone_size: NA; cdr3_length: 12; cdr3_nt: TGCCCCAGCAGCCCGAGCACAGATACGCAGTATTTT; cdr3_aa: CPSSPSTDTQYF
v_call: TRBV27; d_call: TRBD1; j_call: TRBJ1-5; clone_size: many; cdr3_length: 15; cdr3_nt: TGTGCCAGCCGGACATTCCGGGACAGGGGGCAGCCCCAGCATTTT; cdr3_aa: CASRTFRDRGQPQHF
v_call: TRBV7-2; d_call: NA; j_call: TRBJ1-6; clone_size: few; cdr3_length: 12; cdr3_nt: TGTGCCAGCAGCGACGGTAATTCACCCCTCCACTTT; cdr3_aa: CASSDGNSPLHF
v_call: TRBV6-5; d_call: NA; j_call: TRBJ2-1; clone_size: medium-sized; cdr3_length: 18; cdr3_nt: TGTGCCAGCAGTCCAGTTCCTAGCGACCCCTCCTCCTACAATGAGCAGTTCTTC; cdr3_aa: CASSPVPSDPSSYNEQFF
v_call: TRBV2; d_call: NA; j_call: TRBJ2-5; clone_size: many; cdr3_length: 14; cdr3_nt: TGTGCCAGCAGTGGACTAGTCTTCCAAGAGACCCAGTACTTC; cdr3_aa: CASSGLVFQETQYF
v_call: TRBV6-2/TRBV6-3; d_call: NA; j_call: TRBJ2-2; clone_size: NA; cdr3_length: 15; cdr3_nt: TGTGCCAGCAGTGACAGGGCCCGGGGGACCGGGGAGCTGTTTTTT; cdr3_aa: CASSDRARGTGELFF
v_call: TRBV28; d_call: NA; j_call: TRBJ1-2; clone_size: many; cdr3_length: 11; cdr3_nt: TGTGCCAGCAGCCATAACTATGGCTACACCTTC; cdr3_aa: CASSHNYGYTF
v_call: TRBV9; d_call: TRBD2; j_call: TRBJ2-7; clone_size: few; cdr3_length: 15; cdr3_nt: TGTGCCAGCAACACTGGGGGACTAGCTTTCGACGAGCAGTACTTC; cdr3_aa: CASNTGGLAFDEQYF
v_call: TRBV6-4; d_call: TRBD1; j_call: TRBJ2-2; clone_size: NA; cdr3_length: 15; cdr3_nt: TGTGCCAGCGGGACGACAGGGAGGAACACCGGGGAGCTGTTTTTT; cdr3_aa: CASGTTGRNTGELFF
v_call: TRBV6-4; d_call: NA; j_call: TRBJ1-5; clone_size: NA; cdr3_length: 13; cdr3_nt: TGTGCCAGCAGTGTAGCGGAAAATCAGCCCCAGCATTTT; cdr3_aa: CASSVAENQPQHF
v_call: TRBV7-9; d_call: TRBD2; j_call: TRBJ2-1; clone_size: many; cdr3_length: 18; cdr3_nt: TGTGCCAGCAGCCTCCCGGGACTAGTCCCGACCATTCTCAATGAGCAGTTCTTC; cdr3_aa: CASSLPGLVPTILNEQFF
v_call: TRBV7-2; d_call: NA; j_call: TRBJ1-1; clone_size: many; cdr3_length: 13; cdr3_nt: TGTGCCAGCAGCTTGTACGAGAACACTGAAGCTTTCTTT; cdr3_aa: CASSLYENTEAFF
v_call: TRBV21-1; d_call: NA; j_call: TRBJ2-7; clone_size: many; cdr3_length: 12; cdr3_nt: TGTGCCAGCAGCAAAAGGCAGGACGAGCAGTACTTC; cdr3_aa: CASSKRQDEQYF
v_call: TRBV12-3/TRBV12-4; d_call: TRBD1; j_call: TRBJ1-3; clone_size: many; cdr3_length: 17; cdr3_nt: TGTGCCAGCAGCTCCCTAGGGGACAGGTTCTCTGGAAACACCATATATTTT; cdr3_aa: CASSSLGDRFSGNTIYF
v_call: TRBV7-6; d_call: NA; j_call: TRBJ2-2; clone_size: many; cdr3_length: 16; cdr3_nt: TGTGCCAGCAGCTTAGAGGTGACTAGAGGGACCGGGGAGCTGTTTTTT; cdr3_aa: CASSLEVTRGTGELFF
v_call: TRBV7-9; d_call: TRBD1; j_call: TRBJ2-6; clone_size: few; cdr3_length: 15; cdr3_nt: TGTGCCAGCAGCTATGACAGGGCCGGGGCCAACGTCCTGACTTTC; cdr3_aa: CASSYDRAGANVLTF
v_call: TRBV3-1; d_call: NA; j_call: TRBJ1-1; clone_size: NA; cdr3_length: 14; cdr3_nt: TGTGCCAGCAGCCTGTGGGGGATGAACACTGAAGCTTTCTTT; cdr3_aa: CASSLWGMNTEAFF
v_call: TRBV29-1; d_call: TRBD1; j_call: TRBJ1-2; clone_size: many; cdr3_length: 15; cdr3_nt: TGCAGCGTTGGTGGACAGGGAGTGCCTAACTATGGCTACACCTTC; cdr3_aa: CSVGGQGVPNYGYTF
v_call: TRBV20-1; d_call: TRBD2; j_call: TRBJ2-2; clone_size: few; cdr3_length: 16; cdr3_nt: TGCAGTGCTAGAGACCTAAGCGGGATGGTGACCGGGGAGCTGTTTTTT; cdr3_aa: CSARDLSGMVTGELFF
v_call: TRBV7-6; d_call: NA; j_call: TRBJ2-3; clone_size: many; cdr3_length: 15; cdr3_nt: TGTGCCAGCAGCTTAGAGGCGACCTACACAGATACGCAGTATTTT; cdr3_aa: CASSLEATYTDTQYF
v_call: TRBV9; d_call: NA; j_call: TRBJ2-1; clone_size: few; cdr3_length: 16; cdr3_nt: TGTGCCAGCAGCGTAGGTGGAGGGGCGCTAGGCAATGAGCAGTTCTTC; cdr3_aa: CASSVGGGALGNEQFF
v_call: TRBV6-6; d_call: NA; j_call: TRBJ1-1; clone_size: few; cdr3_length: 15; cdr3_nt: TGTGCCAGCAGTTACTCGGGAGGGCGGAACACTGAAGCTTTCTTT; cdr3_aa: CASSYSGGRNTEAFF
v_call: TRBV7-9; d_call: NA; j_call: TRBJ2-2; clone_size: NA; cdr3_length: 13; cdr3_nt: TGTGCCAGCAGGAACACAGTTACCGGGGAGCTGTTTTTT; cdr3_aa: CASRNTVTGELFF
v_call: TRBV7-8; d_call: TRBD2; j_call: TRBJ2-7; clone_size: NA; cdr3_length: 17; cdr3_nt: TGTGCCAGCAGCTTGGGACTAGCGGGAGCCCCATCCTACGAGCAGTACTTC; cdr3_aa: CASSLGLAGAPSYEQYF
v_call: TRBV1; d_call: NA; j_call: TRBJ1-5; clone_size: few; cdr3_length: 19; cdr3_nt: TGCACCAGCAGCCAAGGTCGGCAGGGCTTCGAGTATAGCAATCAGCCCCAGCATTTT; cdr3_aa: CTSSQGRQGFEYSNQPQHF
v_call: TRBV10-3; d_call: TRBD1; j_call: TRBJ2-1; clone_size: few; cdr3_length: 15; cdr3_nt: TGTGCCATCAGTGAGCTAGGGACAGGGGGCACTGAGCAGTTCTTC; cdr3_aa: CAISELGTGGTEQFF
v_call: TRBV6-1; d_call: NA; j_call: TRBJ2-1; clone_size: many; cdr3_length: 13; cdr3_nt: TGTGCCAGCAGGGGGACGGAACACAATGAGCAGTTCTTC; cdr3_aa: CASRGTEHNEQFF
v_call: TRBV15; d_call: NA; j_call: TRBJ1-1; clone_size: many; cdr3_length: 15; cdr3_nt: TGTGCCACCAGCATCCGATGGGGGGCGGAGACTGAAGCTTTCTTT; cdr3_aa: CATSIRWGAETEAFF
v_call: TRBV20-1; d_call: NA; j_call: TRBJ2-7; clone_size: many; cdr3_length: 13; cdr3_nt: TGCAGTGCTTACGGACCCGCTGGGGACGAGCAGTACTTC; cdr3_aa: CSAYGPAGDEQYF
v_call: TRBV5-1; d_call: NA; j_call: TRBJ2-5; clone_size: NA; cdr3_length: 15; cdr3_nt: TGCGCCAGCAGCTTGGTAAGGGCGGAACAAGAGACCCAGTACTTC; cdr3_aa: CASSLVRAEQETQYF
v_call: TRBV29-1; d_call: NA; j_call: TRBJ1-1; clone_size: few; cdr3_length: 12; cdr3_nt: TGCAGCGGCTCCCGGGAGAACACTGAAGCTTTCTTT; cdr3_aa: CSGSRENTEAFF
v_call: TRBV7-9; d_call: NA; j_call: TRBJ2-3; clone_size: many; cdr3_length: 14; cdr3_nt: TGTGCCAGCAGCTCCGGACCCTACACAGATACGCAGTATTTT; cdr3_aa: CASSSGPYTDTQYF
v_call: TRBV2; d_call: NA; j_call: TRBJ2-5; clone_size: few; cdr3_length: 11; cdr3_nt: TGTGCCAGCAGTGAAAGGGAGACCCAGTACTTC; cdr3_aa: CASSERETQYF
v_call: TRBV11-2; d_call: TRBD1; j_call: TRBJ1-4; clone_size: NA; cdr3_length: 15; cdr3_nt: TGTGCCAGCAGTCAAATACAGGGGGCGCCGGGAAAACTGTTTTTT; cdr3_aa: CASSQIQGAPGKLFF
v_call: TRBV4-1; d_call: NA; j_call: TRBJ2-1; clone_size: few; cdr3_length: 17; cdr3_nt: TGCGCCAGCAGCCAAGAGGCGAGGGGTCCCCTCTACAATGAGCAGTTCTTC; cdr3_aa: CASSQEARGPLYNEQFF
v_call: TRBV10-3; d_call: NA; j_call: TRBJ2-7; clone_size: few; cdr3_length: 12; cdr3_nt: TGTGCCGCCGGGACAAGAGACTACGAGCAGTACTTC; cdr3_aa: CAAGTRDYEQYF
v_call: TRBV4-2; d_call: NA; j_call: TRBJ2-1; clone_size: many; cdr3_length: 11; cdr3_nt: TGTGCCAGCAGCCAAAACCTGAAGCAGTTCTTC; cdr3_aa: CASSQNLKQFF
v_call: TRBV20-1; d_call: NA; j_call: TRBJ2-7; clone_size: NA; cdr3_length: 15; cdr3_nt: TGCAGTGCTCTCGTTGGGCAGGGCCGCTCCTACGAGCAGTACTTC; cdr3_aa: CSALVGQGRSYEQYF
v_call: TRBV3-1; d_call: TRBD2; j_call: TRBJ2-7; clone_size: NA; cdr3_length: 14; cdr3_nt: TGTGCCAGCAGCCCGGGACTAGCGGGAGTCGAGCAGTACTTC; cdr3_aa: CASSPGLAGVEQYF
v_call: TRBV29-1; d_call: TRBD2; j_call: TRBJ2-1; clone_size: NA; cdr3_length: 14; cdr3_nt: TGCAGCGTTGATGGGGGACTAGACATGGTTGAGCAGTTCTTC; cdr3_aa: CSVDGGLDMVEQFF
v_call: TRBV6-5; d_call: NA; j_call: TRBJ2-7; clone_size: few; cdr3_length: 15; cdr3_nt: TGTGCCAGCAGTTACAGTGGCTCACCCACCTACGAGCAGTACTTC; cdr3_aa: CASSYSGSPTYEQYF
v_call: TRBV5-1; d_call: NA; j_call: TRBJ2-5; clone_size: NA; cdr3_length: 16; cdr3_nt: TGCGCCAACAGCTTGGGAAGGGCAGGGTCATTTGAGACCCAGTACTTC; cdr3_aa: CANSLGRAGSFETQYF
v_call: TRBV3-1; d_call: TRBD2; j_call: TRBJ2-7; clone_size: many; cdr3_length: 14; cdr3_nt: TGTGCCAGCAGCCTCGGGACTAGCGGCTACGAGCAGTACTTC; cdr3_aa: CASSLGTSGYEQYF
v_call: TRBV12-3/TRBV12-4; d_call: NA; j_call: TRBJ2-5; clone_size: many; cdr3_length: 13; cdr3_nt: TGTGCCAGCAGCCTCGACGCCTGGGAGACCCAGTACTTC; cdr3_aa: CASSLDAWETQYF
v_call: TRBV5-6; d_call: TRBD2; j_call: TRBJ2-5; clone_size: many; cdr3_length: 16; cdr3_nt: TGTGCCAGCAGCTTGGCCAGATTAGCGGGAGTAGAGACCCAGTACTTC; cdr3_aa: CASSLARLAGVETQYF
v_call: TRBV3-1; d_call: NA; j_call: TRBJ2-7; clone_size: NA; cdr3_length: 13; cdr3_nt: TGTGCCAGCAGCCCGGATATAGGCTACGAGCAGTACTTC; cdr3_aa: CASSPDIGYEQYF
v_call: TRBV6-5; d_call: NA; j_call: TRBJ2-5; clone_size: NA; cdr3_length: 13; cdr3_nt: TGTGCCAGCAGTTATCCGCGTGGGGAGACCCAGTACTTC; cdr3_aa: CASSYPRGETQYF